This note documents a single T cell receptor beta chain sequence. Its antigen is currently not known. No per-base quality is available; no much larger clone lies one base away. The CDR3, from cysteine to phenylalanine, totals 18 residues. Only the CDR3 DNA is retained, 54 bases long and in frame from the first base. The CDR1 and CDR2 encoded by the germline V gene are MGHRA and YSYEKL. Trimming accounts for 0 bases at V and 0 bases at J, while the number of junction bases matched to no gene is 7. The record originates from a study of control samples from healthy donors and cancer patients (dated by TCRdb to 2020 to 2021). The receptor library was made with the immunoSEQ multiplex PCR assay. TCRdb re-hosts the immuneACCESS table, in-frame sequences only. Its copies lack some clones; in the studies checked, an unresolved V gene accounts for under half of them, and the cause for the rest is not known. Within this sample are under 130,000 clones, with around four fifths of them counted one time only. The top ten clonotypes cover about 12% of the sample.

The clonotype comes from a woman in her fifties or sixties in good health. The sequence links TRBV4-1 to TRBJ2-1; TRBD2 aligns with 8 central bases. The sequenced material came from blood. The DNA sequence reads TGCGCCAGCAGCCAAGATTTATCGGGAGGGATCTCCTACAATGAGCAGTTCTTC. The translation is CASSQDLSGGISYNEQFF.